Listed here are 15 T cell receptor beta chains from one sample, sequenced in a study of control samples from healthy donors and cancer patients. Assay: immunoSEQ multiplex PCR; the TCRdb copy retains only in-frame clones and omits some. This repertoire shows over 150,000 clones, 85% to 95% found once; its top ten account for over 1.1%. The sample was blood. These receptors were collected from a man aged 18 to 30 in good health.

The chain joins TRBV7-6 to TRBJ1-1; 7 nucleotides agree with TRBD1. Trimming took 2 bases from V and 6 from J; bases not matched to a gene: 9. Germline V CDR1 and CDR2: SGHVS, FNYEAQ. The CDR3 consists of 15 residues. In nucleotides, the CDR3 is TGTGCCAGCAGCTTAAGACAGGGCTTCTCGGCTGAAGCTTTCTTT. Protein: CASSLRQGFSAEAFF.

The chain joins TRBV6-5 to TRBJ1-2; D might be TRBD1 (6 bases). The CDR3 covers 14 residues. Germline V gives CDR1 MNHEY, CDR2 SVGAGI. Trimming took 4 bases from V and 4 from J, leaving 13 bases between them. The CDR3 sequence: CASSSGARSYGYTF. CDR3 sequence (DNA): TGTGCCAGCAGTTCGGGGGCCAGGTCCTATGGCTACACCTTC.

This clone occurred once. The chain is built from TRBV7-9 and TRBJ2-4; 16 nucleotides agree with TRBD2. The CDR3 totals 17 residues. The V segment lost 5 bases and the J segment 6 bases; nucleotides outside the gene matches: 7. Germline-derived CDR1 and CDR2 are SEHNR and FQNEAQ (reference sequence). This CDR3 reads CASSPGLAGGNRNIQYF. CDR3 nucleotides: TGTGCCAGCAGCCCGGGACTAGCGGGGGGGAATAGAAACATTCAGTACTTC.

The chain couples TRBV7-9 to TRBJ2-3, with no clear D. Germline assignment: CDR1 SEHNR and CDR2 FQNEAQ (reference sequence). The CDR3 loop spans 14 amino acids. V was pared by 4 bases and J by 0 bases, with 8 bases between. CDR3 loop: CASSSTSSTDTQYF. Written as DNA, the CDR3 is TGTGCCAGCAGCTCGACCTCTAGCACAGATACGCAGTATTTT.

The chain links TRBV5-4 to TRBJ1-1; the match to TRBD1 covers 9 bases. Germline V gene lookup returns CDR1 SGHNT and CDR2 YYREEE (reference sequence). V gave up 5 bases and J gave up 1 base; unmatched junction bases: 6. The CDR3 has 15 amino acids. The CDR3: CASRTTGQGNTEAFF. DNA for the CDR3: TGTGCCAGCAGAACCACGGGACAGGGGAACACTGAAGCTTTCTTT.

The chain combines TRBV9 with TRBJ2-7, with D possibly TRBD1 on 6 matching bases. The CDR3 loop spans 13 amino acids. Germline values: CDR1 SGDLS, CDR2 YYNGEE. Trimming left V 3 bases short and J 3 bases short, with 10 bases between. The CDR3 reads CASSEGEHYEQYF. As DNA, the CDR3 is TGTGCCAGCAGCGAGGGGGAGCACTACGAGCAGTACTTC.

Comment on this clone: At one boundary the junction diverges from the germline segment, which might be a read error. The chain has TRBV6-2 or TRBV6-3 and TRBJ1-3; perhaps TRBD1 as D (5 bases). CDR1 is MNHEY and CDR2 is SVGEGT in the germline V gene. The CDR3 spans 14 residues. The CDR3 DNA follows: TGTGCCAGCAATTACTCTGGGACGCGGAACACCATATATTTT. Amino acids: CASNYSGTRNTIYF.

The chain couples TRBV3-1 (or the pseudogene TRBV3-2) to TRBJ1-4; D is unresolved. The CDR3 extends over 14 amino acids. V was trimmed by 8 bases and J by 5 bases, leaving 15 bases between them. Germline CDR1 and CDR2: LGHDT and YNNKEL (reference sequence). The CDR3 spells CASSDGRGNEKLFF. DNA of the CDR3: TGTGCCAGCTCCGACGGACGAGGAAATGAAAAACTGTTTTTT.

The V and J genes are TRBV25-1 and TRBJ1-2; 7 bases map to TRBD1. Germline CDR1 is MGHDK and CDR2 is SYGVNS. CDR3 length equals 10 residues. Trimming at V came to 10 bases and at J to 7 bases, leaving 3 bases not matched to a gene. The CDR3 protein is CATRQGGYTF. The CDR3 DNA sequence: TGTGCCACACGACAGGGTGGCTACACCTTC.

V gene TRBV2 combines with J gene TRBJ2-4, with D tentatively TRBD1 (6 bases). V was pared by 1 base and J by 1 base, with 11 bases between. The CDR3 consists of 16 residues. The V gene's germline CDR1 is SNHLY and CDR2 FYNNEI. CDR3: CASSEGSGAAKNIQYF. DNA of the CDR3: TGTGCCAGCAGTGAAGGTTCAGGGGCGGCCAAAAACATTCAGTACTTC. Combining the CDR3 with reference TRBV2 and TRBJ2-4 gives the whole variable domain EPEVTQTPSHQVTQMGQEVILRCVPISNHLYFYWYRQILGQKVEFLVSFYNNEISEKSEIFDDQFSVERPDGSNFTLKIRSTKLEDSAMYFCASSEGSGAAKNIQYFGAGTRLSVL.

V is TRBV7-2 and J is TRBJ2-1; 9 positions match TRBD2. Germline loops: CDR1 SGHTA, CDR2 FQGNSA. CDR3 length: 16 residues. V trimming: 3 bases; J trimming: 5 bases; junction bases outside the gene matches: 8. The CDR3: CASSFRGTSPHNEQFF. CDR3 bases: TGTGCCAGCAGCTTCCGGGGGACTAGCCCCCACAATGAGCAGTTCTTC.

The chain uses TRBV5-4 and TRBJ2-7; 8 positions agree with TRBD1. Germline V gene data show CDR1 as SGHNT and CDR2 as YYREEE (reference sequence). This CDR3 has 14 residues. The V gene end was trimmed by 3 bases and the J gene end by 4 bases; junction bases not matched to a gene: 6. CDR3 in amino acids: CASSSGTGRYEQYF. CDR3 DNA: TGTGCCAGCAGCTCCGGGACAGGACGTTACGAGCAGTACTTC.

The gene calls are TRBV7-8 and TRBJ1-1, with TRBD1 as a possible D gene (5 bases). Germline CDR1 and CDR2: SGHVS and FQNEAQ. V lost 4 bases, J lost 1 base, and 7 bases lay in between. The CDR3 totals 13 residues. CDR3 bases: TGTGCCAGCAGCTCCACAGGGAACACTGAAGCTTTCTTT. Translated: CASSSTGNTEAFF.

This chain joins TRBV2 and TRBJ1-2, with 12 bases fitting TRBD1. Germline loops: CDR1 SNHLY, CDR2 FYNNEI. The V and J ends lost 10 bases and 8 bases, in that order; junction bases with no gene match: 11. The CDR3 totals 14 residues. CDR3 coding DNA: TGTGCCACCACACAGGTGGGACAGGGGGCAGGCTACACCTTC. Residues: CATTQVGQGAGYTF.

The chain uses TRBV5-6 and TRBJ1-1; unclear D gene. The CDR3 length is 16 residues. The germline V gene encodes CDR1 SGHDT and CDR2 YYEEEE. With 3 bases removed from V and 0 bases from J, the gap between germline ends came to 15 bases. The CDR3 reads CASSSLWEEMNTEAFF. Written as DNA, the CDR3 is TGTGCCAGCAGCTCCTTATGGGAGGAAATGAACACTGAAGCTTTCTTT.